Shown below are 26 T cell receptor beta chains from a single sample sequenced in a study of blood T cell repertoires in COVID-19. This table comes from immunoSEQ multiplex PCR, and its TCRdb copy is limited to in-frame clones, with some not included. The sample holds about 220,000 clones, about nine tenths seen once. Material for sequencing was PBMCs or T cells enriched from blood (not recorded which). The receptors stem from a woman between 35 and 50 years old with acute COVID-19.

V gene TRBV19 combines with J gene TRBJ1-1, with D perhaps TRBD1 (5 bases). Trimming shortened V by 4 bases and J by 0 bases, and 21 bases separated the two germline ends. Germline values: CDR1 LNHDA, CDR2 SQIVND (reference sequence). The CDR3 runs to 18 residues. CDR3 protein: CASSNPRRGHSLNTEAFF. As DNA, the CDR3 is TGTGCCAGTAGTAACCCGAGACGAGGACATTCTTTGAACACTGAAGCTTTCTTT.

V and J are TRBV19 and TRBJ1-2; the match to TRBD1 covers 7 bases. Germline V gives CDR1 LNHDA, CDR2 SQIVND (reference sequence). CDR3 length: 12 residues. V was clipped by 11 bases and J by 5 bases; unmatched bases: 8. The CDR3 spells CAVRQGGYGYTF. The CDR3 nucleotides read TGTGCCGTTCGACAGGGTGGGTATGGCTACACCTTC.

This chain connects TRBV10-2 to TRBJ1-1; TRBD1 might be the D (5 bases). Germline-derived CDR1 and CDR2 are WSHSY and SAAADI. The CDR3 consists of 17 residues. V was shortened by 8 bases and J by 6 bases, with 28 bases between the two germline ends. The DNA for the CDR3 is TGCGCCAGCCATAGAGGAGCCGCAGGGTCGGTTGTCGCTGAAGCTTTCTTT. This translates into CASHRGAAGSVVAEAFF.

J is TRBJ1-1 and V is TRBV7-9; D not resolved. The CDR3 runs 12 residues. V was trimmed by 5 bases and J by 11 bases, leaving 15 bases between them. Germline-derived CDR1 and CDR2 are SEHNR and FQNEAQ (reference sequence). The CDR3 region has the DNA TGTGCCAGCAGCCCCGGGAGGCAAGGGGCTTTCTTT. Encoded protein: CASSPGRQGAFF.

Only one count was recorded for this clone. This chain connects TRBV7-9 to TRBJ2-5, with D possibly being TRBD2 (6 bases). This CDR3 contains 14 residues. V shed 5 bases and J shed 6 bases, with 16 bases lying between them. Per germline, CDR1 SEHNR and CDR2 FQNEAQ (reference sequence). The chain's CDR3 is CASSRTAGGQTQYF. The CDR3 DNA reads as TGTGCCAGCAGCCGTACCGCCGGGGGACAGACCCAGTACTTC.

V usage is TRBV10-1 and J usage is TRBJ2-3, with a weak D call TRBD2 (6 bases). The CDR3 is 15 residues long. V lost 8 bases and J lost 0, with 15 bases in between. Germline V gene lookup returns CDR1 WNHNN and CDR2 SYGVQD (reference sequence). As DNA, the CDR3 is TGCGCCAGCCAGTCGGTTAGCGGTAGCACAGATACGCAGTATTTT. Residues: CASQSVSGSTDTQYF.

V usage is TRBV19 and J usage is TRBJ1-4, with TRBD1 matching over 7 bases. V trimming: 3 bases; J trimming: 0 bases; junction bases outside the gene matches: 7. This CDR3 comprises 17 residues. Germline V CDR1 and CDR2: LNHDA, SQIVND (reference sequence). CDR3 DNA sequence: TGTGCCAGTAGTATCAGGGACAGCCTTGCAACTAATGAAAAACTGTTTTTT. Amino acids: CASSIRDSLATNEKLFF.

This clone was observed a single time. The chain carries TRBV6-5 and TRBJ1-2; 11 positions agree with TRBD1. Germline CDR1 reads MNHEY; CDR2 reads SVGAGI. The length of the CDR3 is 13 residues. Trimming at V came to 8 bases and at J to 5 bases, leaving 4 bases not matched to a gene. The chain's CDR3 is CASGQGAGYGYTF. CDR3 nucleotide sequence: TGTGCCAGCGGACAGGGGGCGGGTTATGGCTACACCTTC.

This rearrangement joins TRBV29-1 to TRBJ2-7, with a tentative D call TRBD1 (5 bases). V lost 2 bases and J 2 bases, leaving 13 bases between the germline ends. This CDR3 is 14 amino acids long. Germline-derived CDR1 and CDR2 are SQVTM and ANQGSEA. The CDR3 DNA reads TGCAGCGTTGAATACCAGGGTGTCCCCTACGAGCAGTACTTC. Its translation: CSVEYQGVPYEQYF.

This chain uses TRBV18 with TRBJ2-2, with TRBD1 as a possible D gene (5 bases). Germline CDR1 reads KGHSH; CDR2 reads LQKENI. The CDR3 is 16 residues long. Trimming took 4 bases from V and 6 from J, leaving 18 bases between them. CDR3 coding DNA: TGTGCCAGCTCACTAGCTACGCAGGGCCCCGCCGGGGAGCTGTTTTTT. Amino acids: CASSLATQGPAGELFF.

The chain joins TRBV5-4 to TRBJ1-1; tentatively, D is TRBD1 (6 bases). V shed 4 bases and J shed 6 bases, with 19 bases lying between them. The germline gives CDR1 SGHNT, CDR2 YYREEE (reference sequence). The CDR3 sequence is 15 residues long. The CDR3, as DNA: TGTGCCAGCAGCCAAAGGGGGGGCGCGGTCTCTGAAGCTTTCTTT. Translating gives CASSQRGGAVSEAFF.

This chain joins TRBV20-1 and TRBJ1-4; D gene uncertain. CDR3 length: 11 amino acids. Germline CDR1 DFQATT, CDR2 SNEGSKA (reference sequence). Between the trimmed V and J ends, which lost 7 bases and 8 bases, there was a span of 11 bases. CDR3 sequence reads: CSVVISEKLFF. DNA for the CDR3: TGCAGTGTTGTTATTTCCGAAAAACTGTTTTTT.

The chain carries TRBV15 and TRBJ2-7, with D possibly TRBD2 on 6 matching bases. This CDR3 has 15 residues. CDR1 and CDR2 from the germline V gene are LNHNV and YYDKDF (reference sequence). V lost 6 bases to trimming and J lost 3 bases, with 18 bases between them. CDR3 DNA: TGTGCCACCAGGGCTACCGGGACTGATTTCTACGAGCAGTACTTC. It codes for CATRATGTDFYEQYF.

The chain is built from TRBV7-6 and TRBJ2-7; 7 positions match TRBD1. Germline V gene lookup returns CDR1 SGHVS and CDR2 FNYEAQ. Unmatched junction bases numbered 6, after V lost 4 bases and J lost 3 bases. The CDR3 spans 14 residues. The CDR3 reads CASSSRTGGYEQYF. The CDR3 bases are TGTGCCAGCAGCTCCCGGACAGGAGGCTACGAGCAGTACTTC.

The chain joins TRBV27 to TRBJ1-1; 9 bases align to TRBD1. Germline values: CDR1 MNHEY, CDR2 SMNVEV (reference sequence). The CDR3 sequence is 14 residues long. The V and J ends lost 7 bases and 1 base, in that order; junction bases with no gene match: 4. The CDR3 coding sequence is TGTGCCAGCACCGGGACAGGGACGAACACTGAAGCTTTCTTT. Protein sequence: CASTGTGTNTEAFF.

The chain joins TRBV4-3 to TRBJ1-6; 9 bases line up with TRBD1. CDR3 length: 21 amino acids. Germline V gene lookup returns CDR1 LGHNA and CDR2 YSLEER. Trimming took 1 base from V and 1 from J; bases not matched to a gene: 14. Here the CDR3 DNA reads TGCGCCAGCAGCCAAGGGAAGGCCGGGACAGGGAAGAGTTCCTATAATTCACCCCTCCACTTT. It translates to CASSQGKAGTGKSSYNSPLHF.

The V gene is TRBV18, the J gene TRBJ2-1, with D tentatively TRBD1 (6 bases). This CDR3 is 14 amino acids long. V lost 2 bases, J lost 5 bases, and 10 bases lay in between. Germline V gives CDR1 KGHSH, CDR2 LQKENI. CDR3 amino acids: CASSPIRDNNEQFF. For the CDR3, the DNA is TGTGCCAGCTCACCAATTCGGGACAACAATGAGCAGTTCTTC.

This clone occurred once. The CDR3 DNA reads TGCGCCAGCAGCTCGACAGTCACTGGAAACACCATATATTTT. Protein product: CASSSTVTGNTIYF. The chain recombines TRBV4-3 with TRBJ1-3; possible D gene TRBD1, 5 bases. Germline-derived CDR1 and CDR2 are LGHNA and YSLEER. The CDR3 extends over 14 amino acids. The V end lost 5 bases, the J end lost 2 bases, and 10 bases lay between the germline ends.

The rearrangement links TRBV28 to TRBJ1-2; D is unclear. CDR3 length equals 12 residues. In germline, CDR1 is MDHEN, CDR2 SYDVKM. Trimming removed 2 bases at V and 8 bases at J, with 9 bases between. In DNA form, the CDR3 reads TGTGCCAGCAGTTTAATCACGAGGGGCTACACCTTC. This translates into CASSLITRGYTF.

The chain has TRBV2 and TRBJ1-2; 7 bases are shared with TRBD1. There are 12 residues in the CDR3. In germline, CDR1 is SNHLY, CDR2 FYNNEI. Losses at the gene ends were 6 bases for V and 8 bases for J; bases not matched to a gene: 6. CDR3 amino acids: CASRPTGYGYTF. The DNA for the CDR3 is TGTGCCAGCAGACCGACAGGGTACGGCTACACCTTC.

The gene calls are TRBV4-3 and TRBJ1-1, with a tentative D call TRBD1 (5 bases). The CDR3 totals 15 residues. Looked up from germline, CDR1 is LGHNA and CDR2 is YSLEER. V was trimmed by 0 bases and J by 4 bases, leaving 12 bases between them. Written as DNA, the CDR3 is TGCGCCAGCAGCCAAGAATCCTCCAGGGTCACTGAAGCTTTCTTT. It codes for CASSQESSRVTEAFF.

In DNA, the CDR3 is TGCAGCGTTGGAGCCCCTACGGGGGGGAGTGAGCAGTTCTTC. The encoded protein is CSVGAPTGGSEQFF. The genes are TRBV29-1 and TRBJ2-1, with TRBD2 matching over 8 bases. The J segment lost 9 bases and the V segment lost 4 bases, leaving 11 bases of the junction unmatched. Germline V CDR1 and CDR2: SQVTM, ANQGSEA. The CDR3 is 14 residues long.

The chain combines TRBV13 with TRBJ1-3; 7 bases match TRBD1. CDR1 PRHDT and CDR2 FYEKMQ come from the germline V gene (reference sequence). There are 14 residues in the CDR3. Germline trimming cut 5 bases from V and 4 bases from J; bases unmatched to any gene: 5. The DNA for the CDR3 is TGTGCCAGCAGCGTGGGACAGACAGGAAACACCATATATTTT. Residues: CASSVGQTGNTIYF.

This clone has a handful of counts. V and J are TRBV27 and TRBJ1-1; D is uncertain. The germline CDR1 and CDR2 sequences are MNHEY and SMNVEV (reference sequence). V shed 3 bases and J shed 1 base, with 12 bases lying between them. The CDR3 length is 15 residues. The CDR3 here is CASSFHSAGNTEAFF. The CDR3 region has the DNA TGTGCCAGCAGTTTTCATTCGGCGGGGAACACTGAAGCTTTCTTT.

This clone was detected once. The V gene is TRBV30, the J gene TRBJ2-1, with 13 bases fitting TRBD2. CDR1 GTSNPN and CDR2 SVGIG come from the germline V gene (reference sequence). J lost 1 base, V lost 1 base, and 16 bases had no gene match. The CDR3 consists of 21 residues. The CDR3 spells CAWSGEYTSGGARESYNEQFF. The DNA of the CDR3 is TGTGCCTGGAGTGGAGAGTATACTAGCGGGGGGGCCCGAGAGTCCTACAATGAGCAGTTCTTC.

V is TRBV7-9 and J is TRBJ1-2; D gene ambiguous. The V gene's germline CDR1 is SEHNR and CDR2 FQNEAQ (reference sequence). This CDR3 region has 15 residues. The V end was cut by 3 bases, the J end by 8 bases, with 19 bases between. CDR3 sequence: CASSLGVEGAGGYTF. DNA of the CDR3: TGTGCCAGCAGCTTGGGAGTGGAGGGTGCCGGCGGCTACACCTTC.